Given below is one TCR beta chain in context. Its target is unknown. This could be a read error, since a much larger clone is one nucleotide away. TCRdb passed the 5' RACE reads through MiXCR, listing each CDR3 protein once. The data show tens of thousands of distinct CDR3 sequences, with approximately 7% seen just once and around a third held by the top ten. The data were obtained in a study of T cells after yellow fever vaccination. Overall study findings and caveats: Weaker overall, the secondary response nonetheless peaked faster (day 5 versus 15). Abundant bulk-derived clonotypes could contaminate FACS-sorted repertoires. Once the booster was given, most primary-vaccination clones reappeared, at 95% to 98% for CD4 and over 75% for CD8. Of the clonotypes, a small share occurred in both CD4 and CD8 compartments.

The specimen comprised CD8+ T cells sorted from PBMCs, sampled around 45 days after the first yellow fever vaccination. The sequence was obtained from a man in his late teens or twenties who received the YFV17D yellow fever vaccine.

The CDR3 loop is CASSQGSDRGQDQQYF. CDR3 nucleotides: TGCGCCAGCAGCCAAGGGTCGGACAGGGGGCAGGACCAGCAGTACTTC. The genes are TRBV4-3 and TRBJ2-7, with TRBD1 identical over 11 bases. Trimming removed 1 base from V and 8 bases from J; junction bases left unmatched: 10. Germline assignment: CDR1 LGHNA and CDR2 YSLEER. The CDR3 totals 16 residues.